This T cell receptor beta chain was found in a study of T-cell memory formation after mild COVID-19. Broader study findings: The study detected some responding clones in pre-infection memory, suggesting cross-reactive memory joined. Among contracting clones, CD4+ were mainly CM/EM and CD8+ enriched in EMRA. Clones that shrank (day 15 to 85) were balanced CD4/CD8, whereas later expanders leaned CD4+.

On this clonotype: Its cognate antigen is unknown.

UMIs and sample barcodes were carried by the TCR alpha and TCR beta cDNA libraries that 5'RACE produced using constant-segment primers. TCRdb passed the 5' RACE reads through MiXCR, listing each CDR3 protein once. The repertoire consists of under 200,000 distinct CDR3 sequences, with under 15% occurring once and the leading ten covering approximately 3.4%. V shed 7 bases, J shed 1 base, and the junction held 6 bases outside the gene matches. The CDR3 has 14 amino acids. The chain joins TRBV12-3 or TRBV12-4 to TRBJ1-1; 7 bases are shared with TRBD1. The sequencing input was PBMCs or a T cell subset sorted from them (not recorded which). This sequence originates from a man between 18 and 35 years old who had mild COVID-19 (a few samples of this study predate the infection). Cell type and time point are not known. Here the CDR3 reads CASNRRQGNTEAFF. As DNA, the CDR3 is TGTGCCAGCAACAGACGACAGGGGAACACTGAAGCTTTCTTT.